Shown below are 23 T cell receptor beta chains from a single sample sequenced in a study of blood T cell repertoires in COVID-19. Sequencing was performed with immunoSEQ multiplex PCR; in TCRdb, only in-frame clones are kept and a portion is missing. Here the sample spans 130,000 to 150,000 clones, 87% being singletons. What was sequenced was peripheral blood. These receptors were taken from a man in his forties or fifties who had recovered from COVID-19.

The genes are TRBV29-1 and TRBJ2-1; TRBD2 might be the D (5 bases). Trimming took 7 bases from V and 8 from J, leaving 12 bases between them. CDR1 is SQVTM and CDR2 is ANQGSEA in the germline V gene. The CDR3 spans 11 residues. The CDR3 DNA follows: TGCAGCGCTGCCTGGGGAGATGAGCAGTTCTTC. Translation gives CSAAWGDEQFF.

The V gene is TRBV11-2, the J gene TRBJ2-4; possible D gene TRBD1, 5 bases. With 0 bases removed from V and 14 bases from J, the gap between germline ends came to 14 bases. The CDR3 covers 13 residues. Germline V gene sequence: CDR1 SGHAT, CDR2 FQNNGV. The CDR3 reads CASSLESTVSKYF. In DNA form, the CDR3 reads TGTGCCAGCAGCTTAGAGTCGACAGTCTCGAAGTACTTC.

The chain employs TRBV7-9 and TRBJ2-1, with D hard to call. The germline V gene encodes CDR1 SEHNR and CDR2 FQNEAQ (reference sequence). The CDR3 is 13 residues long. V was trimmed by 5 bases and J by 6 bases, leaving 11 bases between them. In nucleotides, the CDR3 is TGTGCCAGCAGCCCTTCCCCAGTCAATGAGCAGTTCTTC. Its translation: CASSPSPVNEQFF.

The rearrangement joins TRBV6-5 to TRBJ1-2, with D tentatively TRBD1 (6 bases). Between the trimmed V and J ends, which lost 6 bases and 9 bases, there was a span of 20 bases. The CDR3 extends over 14 amino acids. From germline, CDR1 is MNHEY and CDR2 SVGAGI. The CDR3, as DNA: TGTGCCAGCAGAATCCCCGGGACAAGTGGTAGCTACACCTTC. It specifies CASRIPGTSGSYTF.

J is TRBJ1-6 and V is TRBV7-8; 11 nucleotides match TRBD1. There are 16 residues in the CDR3. In germline, CDR1 is SGHVS, CDR2 FQNEAQ. The junction had 3 bases not matched to a gene; V was cut back by 0 bases and J by 8 bases. The CDR3 region has the DNA TGTGCCAGCAGCTTAGCCGGGACAGGGGGTCATTCACCCCTCCACTTT. As protein: CASSLAGTGGHSPLHF. The full variable domain, completed using reference TRBV7-8 and TRBJ1-6, is GAGVSQSPRYKVAKRGQDVALRCDPISGHVSLFWYQQALGQGPEFLTYFQNEAQLDKSGLPSDRFFAERPEGSVSTLKIQRTQQEDSAVYLCASSLAGTGGHSPLHFGNGTRLTVT.

V is TRBV5-1 and J is TRBJ1-3; 12 bases are shared with TRBD1. CDR1 and CDR2 (germline): SGHRS, YFSETQ. The CDR3 consists of 16 residues. V lost 4 bases, J lost 0 bases, and 2 bases stayed unmatched. The CDR3 protein is CASSGTGGGSGNTIYF. CDR3 DNA: TGCGCCAGCAGCGGGACAGGGGGCGGCTCTGGAAACACCATATATTTT.

V usage is TRBV6-6 and J usage is TRBJ1-4; D gene unclear. V was shortened by 0 bases and J by 12 bases, with 8 bases between the two germline ends. The germline V gene encodes CDR1 MNHNY and CDR2 SVGAGI (reference sequence). This CDR3 is 12 amino acids long. CDR3 sequence (DNA): TGTGCCAGCAGTTACTCCGGCGGGGAACTGTTTTTT. It specifies CASSYSGGELFF.

The gene calls are TRBV5-6 and TRBJ2-7, with 9 bases fitting TRBD1. Trimming took 2 bases from V and 2 from J; bases not matched to a gene: 8. The length of the CDR3 is 16 residues. Per germline, CDR1 SGHDT and CDR2 YYEEEE. The CDR3 is CASSFRGTGPPYEQYF. Written as DNA, the CDR3 is TGTGCCAGCAGCTTTCGCGGGACAGGGCCCCCCTACGAGCAGTACTTC.

V gene TRBV7-2 combines with J gene TRBJ2-3, with TRBD2 as a possible D gene (6 bases). Looked up from germline, CDR1 is SGHTA and CDR2 is FQGNSA. Trimming pared 1 base from V and 14 bases from J, leaving 16 bases between. The CDR3 sequence is 13 residues long. CDR3 nucleotide sequence: TGTGCCAGCAGCTTAGAGGGGACTCGATTTGGGTATTTT. Translation: CASSLEGTRFGYF. The full variable domain, with the rest looked up from reference TRBV7-2 and TRBJ2-3, is GAGVSQSPSNKVTEKGKDVELRCDPISGHTALYWYRQSLGQGLEFLIYFQGNSAPDKSGLPSDRFSAERTGGSVSTLTIQRTQQEDSAVYLCASSLEGTRFGYFGPGTRLTVL.

V and J are TRBV5-1 and TRBJ2-2, with TRBD1 matching over 7 bases. Germline V gives CDR1 SGHRS, CDR2 YFSETQ. J lost 0 bases, V lost 3 bases, and 5 bases had no gene match. The CDR3 contains 16 residues. As DNA, the CDR3 is TGCGCCAGCAGCTCCACAGGGGCGGCGAACACCGGGGAGCTGTTTTTT. This encodes CASSSTGAANTGELFF.

The rearrangement uses TRBV10-3 and TRBJ1-1; tentatively, D is TRBD1 (6 bases). The germline V gene has CDR1 ENHRY and CDR2 SYGVKD. Deletions cut 10 bases from V and 1 base from J, with 10 bases between. The CDR3 length is 12 residues. DNA for the CDR3: TGTGCCACGGACAGCCCGAACACTGAAGCTTTCTTT. It translates to CATDSPNTEAFF.

The chain combines TRBV9 with TRBJ1-3, with D tentatively TRBD1 (5 bases). Deletions cut 4 bases from V and 4 bases from J, with 15 bases between. The CDR3 is made up of 15 amino acids. Germline assignment: CDR1 SGDLS and CDR2 YYNGEE. CDR3 residues: CASSPHSGVGNTIYF. CDR3 DNA sequence: TGTGCCAGCAGCCCTCACTCGGGGGTAGGAAACACCATATATTTT.

V gene TRBV5-4 combines with J gene TRBJ2-7; 8 bases are shared with TRBD2. The CDR3 runs 15 residues. The germline gives CDR1 SGHNT, CDR2 YYREEE (reference sequence). V shed 4 bases and J 0 bases; nucleotides not matched to a gene: 6. The CDR3 sequence: CASSAERGSSYEQYF. DNA for the CDR3: TGTGCCAGCAGCGCAGAGCGGGGGAGCTCCTACGAGCAGTACTTC.

CDR3 sequence reads: CASSSSRVGLDGYTF. CDR3 sequence (DNA): TGTGCCAGTAGCTCTTCCAGGGTGGGCCTCGATGGCTACACCTTC. The chain carries TRBV19 and TRBJ1-2, with D tentatively TRBD1 (5 bases). The germline V gene encodes CDR1 LNHDA and CDR2 SQIVND (reference sequence). CDR3 size: 15 residues. V gave up 6 bases and J gave up 6 bases, with 20 bases separating them.

The V call is TRBV13, the J call TRBJ2-7; 10 positions agree with TRBD1. V shed 4 bases, J shed 5 bases, and the junction held 2 bases outside the gene matches. The CDR3 runs to 13 residues. Germline CDR1 PRHDT, CDR2 FYEKMQ (reference sequence). This chain's CDR3 is CASSSTGGHEQYF. CDR3 bases: TGTGCCAGCAGCTCGACAGGGGGCCACGAGCAGTACTTC. The complete variable domain, with remaining parts taken from reference TRBV13 and TRBJ2-7, reads AAGVIQSPRHLIKEKRETATLKCYPIPRHDTVYWYQQGPGQDPQFLISFYEKMQSDKGSIPDRFSAQQFSDYHSELNMSSLELGDSALYFCASSSTGGHEQYFGPGTRLTVT.

The genes are TRBV7-2 and TRBJ2-7; TRBD1 matches 8 bases. This CDR3 spans 14 amino acids. Germline assignment: CDR1 SGHTA and CDR2 FQGNSA. The J segment lost 3 bases and the V segment lost 5 bases, leaving 6 bases of the junction unmatched. The DNA of the CDR3 is TGTGCCAGCAGCAAGGGACAGGTCGGCTACGAGCAGTACTTC. It is translated as CASSKGQVGYEQYF.

The rearrangement joins TRBV19 to TRBJ2-1; 8 nucleotides line up with TRBD1. Unmatched junction bases numbered 4, after V lost 9 bases and J lost 12 bases. The germline gives CDR1 LNHDA, CDR2 SQIVND (reference sequence). The CDR3 consists of 10 residues. The CDR3 spells CASGTGAQFF. DNA for the CDR3: TGTGCCAGCGGGACAGGTGCGCAGTTCTTC.

The gene calls are TRBV9 and TRBJ1-2, with unresolved D. Germline V gene data show CDR1 as SGDLS and CDR2 as YYNGEE. This CDR3 has 14 residues. V lost 0 bases and J 3 bases, leaving 9 bases between the germline ends. The CDR3 nucleotides are TGTGCCAGCAGCGTAGGATCCAGGTACTATGGCTACACCTTC. It specifies CASSVGSRYYGYTF.

The gene calls are TRBV27 and TRBJ2-1; 8 bases line up with TRBD2. Germline V gene data show CDR1 as MNHEY and CDR2 as SMNVEV (reference sequence). CDR3 length: 14 amino acids. The trim removed 3 bases at V and 8 bases at J, leaving 6 bases unmatched. This CDR3 reads CASSFRGGWDEQFF. The CDR3 region has the DNA TGTGCCAGCAGTTTCCGGGGGGGATGGGATGAGCAGTTCTTC.

V usage is TRBV5-4 and J usage is TRBJ1-1, with a possible D match to TRBD1 (5 bases). The CDR3 loop spans 13 amino acids. V lost 4 bases and J lost 3, with 10 bases in between. Looked up from germline, CDR1 is SGHNT and CDR2 is YYREEE (reference sequence). The CDR3 here is CASSTWDYTEAFF. The CDR3 region has the DNA TGTGCCAGCAGCACCTGGGACTACACTGAAGCTTTCTTT.

The chain recombines TRBV6-2 or TRBV6-3 with TRBJ1-1, with D tentatively TRBD1 (6 bases). The ends were cut back, 1 base at V and 1 base at J, with 7 bases in the middle. Germline V CDR1 and CDR2: MNHEY, SVGEGT. This CDR3 has 14 amino acids. The DNA for the CDR3 is TGTGCCAGCAGTTACTTGGGGGCGAACACTGAAGCTTTCTTT. This encodes CASSYLGANTEAFF.

The chain links TRBV4-3 to TRBJ1-2, with unresolved D. This CDR3 comprises 17 residues. Trimming stripped 4 bases from V and 7 bases from J, with 25 bases between. CDR1 LGHNA and CDR2 YSLEER come from the germline V gene. The DNA of the CDR3 is TGCGCCAGCAGCCTTTTCCTTACGACACCTGGCTTGAGTGGCTACACCTTC. Translating gives CASSLFLTTPGLSGYTF.

The V and J genes are TRBV5-5 and TRBJ1-5; D remains unclear. V lost 0 bases and J lost 5, with 3 bases in between. Germline V lookup: CDR1 SGHKS, CDR2 YYEKEE (reference sequence). There are 12 residues in the CDR3. Here the CDR3 DNA reads TGTGCCAGCAGCTTGGACTATCAGCCCCAGCATTTT. Protein product: CASSLDYQPQHF.